The 25 T cell receptor beta chains presented below share a single source sample, sequenced in a study of blood T cell repertoires in COVID-19 (dated by TCRdb to 2018 to 2020). Library creation used the immunoSEQ multiplex PCR assay. Here the immuneACCESS table is served through TCRdb, limited to in-frame sequences with V and J called. Missing clones are a known gap in these copies; in checked studies unresolved V genes cover under half, and the rest lacks a known reason. Recorded for this sample are 150,000 to 200,000 clones; 88% of them occurred a single time. The ten largest clones represent 25% to 30% of the sample. Sequenced: peripheral blood. The receptors come from a man between 60 and 75 years old with acute or convalescent COVID-19.

CDR3: CATSDPGTGTDEQYF. The CDR3 DNA reads as TGTGCCACCAGTGATCCCGGGACAGGGACCGACGAGCAGTACTTC. The rearrangement links TRBV24-1 to TRBJ2-7; the match to TRBD1 covers 9 bases. Germline V gene lookup returns CDR1 KGHDR and CDR2 SFDVKD. There are 15 residues in the CDR3. V dropped 3 bases and J dropped 5; count of bases not matched to a gene: 7.

As DNA, the CDR3 is TGTGCCAGCAGCTTACGCAGCTCTGGAAACACCATATATTTT. It specifies CASSLRSSGNTIYF. The rearrangement uses TRBV7-3 and TRBJ1-3; unclear D gene. Germline CDR1 is SGHTA and CDR2 is FQGTGA. Trimming cost V 2 bases and J 0 bases, with 5 bases left between them. The CDR3 loop spans 14 amino acids.

The chain employs TRBV5-5 and TRBJ1-6; 7 bases are shared with TRBD1. Per germline, CDR1 SGHKS and CDR2 YYEKEE (reference sequence). CDR3 length: 17 amino acids. V shed 0 bases and J 9 bases; nucleotides not matched to a gene: 12. CDR3 protein: CASSLVFTGQYRSPLHF. The CDR3 nucleotides read TGTGCCAGCAGCTTGGTCTTTACGGGACAGTATCGTTCACCCCTCCACTTT. The variable domain in full, with the rest retrieved from reference TRBV5-5 and TRBJ1-6, is DAGVTQSPTHLIKTRGQQVTLRCSPISGHKSVSWYQQVLGQGPQFIFQYYEKEERGRGNFPDRFSARQFPNYSSELNVNALLLGDSALYLCASSLVFTGQYRSPLHFGNGTRLTVT.

In DNA form, the CDR3 reads TGTGCCAGCAGCCACGCGATGGACAGGGCGCTTGAAGGCTACACCTTC. Protein product: CASSHAMDRALEGYTF. This chain links TRBV3-1 (or the pseudogene TRBV3-2) with TRBJ1-2; 8 positions agree with TRBD1. Germline-derived CDR1 and CDR2 are LGHDT and YNNKEL (reference sequence). The CDR3 runs to 16 residues. V was pared by 3 bases and J by 8 bases, with 14 bases of the junction left unmatched.

This clone was detected once. This sequence joins TRBV24-1 and TRBJ1-2, with 7 nucleotides matching TRBD1. V shed 3 bases and J 3 bases; nucleotides not matched to a gene: 9. The CDR3 contains 16 residues. CDR1 and CDR2 (germline): KGHDR, SFDVKD. The CDR3 DNA sequence: TGTGCCACCAGTGATCCAACACAGGGGTTCGACTATGGCTACACCTTC. It encodes CATSDPTQGFDYGYTF.

CDR3 loop: CASSSAGGLDEQFF. CDR3 in DNA: TGTGCCAGCAGTTCAGCGGGGGGGCTAGATGAGCAGTTCTTC. The V call is TRBV6-5, the J call TRBJ2-1, with TRBD2 matching over 10 bases. J lost 8 bases, V lost 4 bases, and 5 bases had no gene match. CDR3 length: 14 amino acids. The germline V gene has CDR1 MNHEY and CDR2 SVGAGI.

This clone was recorded many times. The V and J genes are TRBV6-1 and TRBJ1-3; D unresolved. This CDR3 contains 14 residues. Deletions cut 3 bases from V and 1 base from J, with 7 bases between. Germline CDR1 is MNHNS and CDR2 is SASEGT. This CDR3 reads CASSDGASGNTIYF. CDR3 sequence (DNA): TGTGCCAGCAGTGACGGAGCGTCTGGAAACACCATATATTTT.

The chain is built from TRBV10-3 and TRBJ2-1, with D uncertain. The V gene's germline CDR1 is ENHRY and CDR2 SYGVKD. The V end was cut by 3 bases, the J end by 8 bases, with 11 bases between. CDR3 size: 13 residues. The CDR3 DNA reads as TGTGCCATCAGTGAATTGTCGAGCGATGAGCAGTTCTTC. It specifies CAISELSSDEQFF.

The chain combines TRBV5-4 with TRBJ2-5, with TRBD1 matching over 9 bases. The V segment lost 4 bases and the J segment 4 bases; nucleotides outside the gene matches: 11. Germline lookup yields CDR1 SGHNT and CDR2 YYREEE (reference sequence). The CDR3 loop spans 16 amino acids. The CDR3 sequence is CASSPIDRGAGETQYF. The DNA of the CDR3 is TGTGCCAGCAGCCCGATTGACAGGGGGGCGGGAGAGACCCAGTACTTC.

V is TRBV27 and J is TRBJ2-2; 10 bases map to TRBD1. CDR3 length equals 19 residues. V shed 0 bases, J shed 7 bases, and the junction held 14 bases outside the gene matches. Germline V gene lookup returns CDR1 MNHEY and CDR2 SMNVEV (reference sequence). CDR3 region: CASSLSLGPDRGLGGELFF. In DNA, the CDR3 is TGTGCCAGCAGTTTATCCCTCGGACCGGACAGGGGGTTGGGCGGGGAGCTGTTTTTT.

The V gene is TRBV12-3 or TRBV12-4, the J gene TRBJ1-3, with D hard to call. The length of the CDR3 is 13 residues. The V and J ends lost 3 bases and 8 bases respectively, with 11 bases between them. CDR3 amino acids: CASSFQRRDTIYF. In nucleotides, the CDR3 is TGTGCCAGCAGTTTCCAACGGCGGGACACCATATATTTT.

The chain is built from TRBV7-6 and TRBJ1-2; the match to TRBD1 covers 7 bases. V dropped 2 bases and J dropped 5; count of bases not matched to a gene: 5. This CDR3 region has 14 residues. CDR1 is SGHVS and CDR2 is FNYEAQ in the germline V gene. CDR3 nucleotide sequence: TGTGCCAGCAGCTTACGACAGGGAGAATATGGCTACACCTTC. Translating gives CASSLRQGEYGYTF.

The CDR3, as DNA: TGTGCCACCAGCAGAGTAAAGGGGGCAAGTGAAGAGACCCAGTACTTC. Amino acids: CATSRVKGASEETQYF. The chain combines TRBV15 with TRBJ2-5, with TRBD1 matching over 7 bases. Germline trimming cut 1 base from V and 3 bases from J; bases unmatched to any gene: 8. The germline V gene has CDR1 LNHNV and CDR2 YYDKDF (reference sequence). This CDR3 comprises 16 residues.

The genes are TRBV14 and TRBJ1-2, with TRBD1 matching over 7 bases. CDR3 length: 17 residues. J lost 1 base, V lost 2 bases, and 10 bases had no gene match. Germline assignment: CDR1 SGHDN and CDR2 FVKESK. CDR3 protein: CASSQSIRGDLNYGYTF. For the CDR3, the DNA is TGTGCCAGCAGCCAATCTATCAGGGGGGATCTTAACTATGGCTACACCTTC.

This chain links TRBV18 with TRBJ1-6, with D tentatively TRBD1 (5 bases). V was cut by 0 bases and J by 4 bases, with 16 bases left in between. Germline assignment: CDR1 KGHSH and CDR2 LQKENI. The CDR3 spans 18 residues. In DNA form, the CDR3 reads TGTGCCAGCTCACCACCGATCTCTCAGGGTCCGTATAATTCACCCCTCCACTTT. Translating gives CASSPPISQGPYNSPLHF.

The V call is TRBV19, the J call TRBJ1-2; 7 nucleotides agree with TRBD1. With 3 bases clipped from V and 3 bases from J, the junction kept 1 base outside the gene matches. This CDR3 has 13 residues. Germline CDR1 and CDR2: LNHDA and SQIVND (reference sequence). CDR3 residues: CASSIGQDYGYTF. In DNA, the CDR3 is TGTGCCAGTAGTATCGGACAGGACTATGGCTACACCTTC.

J is TRBJ1-6 and V is TRBV14; D may be TRBD1 (5 bases). CDR1 is SGHDN, CDR2 FVKESK, per germline. The CDR3 is 13 amino acids. Deletions cut 4 bases from V and 8 bases from J, with 9 bases between. This CDR3 is CASSPDTYSPLHF. The CDR3 bases are TGTGCCAGCAGCCCGGACACCTATTCACCCCTCCACTTT.

J is TRBJ2-7 and V is TRBV19, with D tentatively TRBD2 (6 bases). The length of the CDR3 is 14 residues. Looked up from germline, CDR1 is LNHDA and CDR2 is SQIVND (reference sequence). Trimming left V 5 bases short and J 1 base short, with 12 bases between. CDR3: CASSDRDLSYEQYF. CDR3 DNA sequence: TGTGCCAGTAGTGACCGGGACTTATCCTACGAGCAGTACTTC. The variable domain in full, completed from reference TRBV19 and TRBJ2-7, reads DGGITQSPKYLFRKEGQNVTLSCEQNLNHDAMYWYRQDPGQGLRLIYYSQIVNDFQKGDIAEGYSVSREKKESFPLTVTSAQKNPTAFYLCASSDRDLSYEQYFGPGTRLTVT.

CDR3 loop: CASSVARASHEAFF. The DNA for the CDR3 is TGTGCCAGCAGCGTAGCTAGAGCCTCTCATGAAGCTTTCTTT. V gene TRBV9 combines with J gene TRBJ1-1; D gene uncertain. The CDR3 consists of 14 residues. Germline CDR1 and CDR2: SGDLS and YYNGEE. Trimming cost V 0 bases and J 7 bases, with 13 bases left between them.

The chain recombines TRBV7-6 with TRBJ2-5, with D maybe TRBD1 (6 bases). Trimming left V 6 bases short and J 5 bases short, with 19 bases between. The germline V gene encodes CDR1 SGHVS and CDR2 FNYEAQ. CDR3 size: 15 residues. CDR3: CASSAGTSMTETQYF. The DNA of the CDR3 is TGTGCCAGCAGTGCCGGGACATCCATGACCGAGACCCAGTACTTC.

This chain links TRBV18 with TRBJ1-5; maybe TRBD1 (6 bases). V gave up 8 bases and J gave up 7 bases, with 15 bases separating them. CDR1 KGHSH and CDR2 LQKENI come from the germline V gene. This CDR3 is built from 13 residues. Here the CDR3 reads CASTTGTRQPQHF. As DNA, the CDR3 is TGTGCCAGCACCACAGGGACGAGACAGCCCCAGCATTTT.

The CDR3 DNA reads as TGTGCCATCAGCCCACAGGGCTCCGAGCAGTACTTC. Translation: CAISPQGSEQYF. The chain links TRBV10-3 to TRBJ2-7, with a possible D match to TRBD1 (6 bases). The germline CDR1 and CDR2 sequences are ENHRY and SYGVKD. Between the trimmed V and J ends, which lost 6 bases and 6 bases, there was a span of 12 bases. This CDR3 contains 12 residues.

This clone has a single count. The chain employs TRBV14 and TRBJ1-4, with TRBD1 identical over 7 bases. Germline lookup yields CDR1 SGHDN and CDR2 FVKESK. The CDR3 loop spans 15 amino acids. Trimming took 1 base from V and 8 from J; bases not matched to a gene: 7. CDR3 in amino acids: CASSQVRTGGEKLFF. The CDR3 nucleotides are TGTGCCAGCAGCCAAGTTCGGACAGGCGGCGAAAAACTGTTTTTT.

This clone was recorded a few times. The genes are TRBV19 and TRBJ2-7, with TRBD2 as a possible D gene (5 bases). Germline CDR1 and CDR2: LNHDA and SQIVND (reference sequence). The length of the CDR3 is 15 residues. V was trimmed by 5 bases and J by 3 bases, leaving 17 bases between them. The CDR3 reads CASSVYPGKGYEQYF. CDR3 DNA: TGTGCCAGTAGTGTATACCCCGGGAAGGGCTACGAGCAGTACTTC.

The gene calls are TRBV18 and TRBJ1-2; no clear D. This CDR3 has 15 residues. V was cut by 3 bases and J by 5 bases, with 16 bases left in between. Germline CDR1 and CDR2: KGHSH and LQKENI. Here the CDR3 DNA reads TGTGCCAGCTCACCGGAGGCAGGAGCGATGTATGGCTACACCTTC. This encodes CASSPEAGAMYGYTF.